A single sample gave rise to the 9 T cell receptor beta chains below, sequenced in a study of T-cell reconstitution after alpha-beta-depleted transplantation in children. As it was prepared, the TCRbeta library received unique molecular identifiers. Via MiXCR, TCRdb re-called the PCR reads, giving one row per CDR3 protein. The sample yields about 340,000 distinct CDR3 sequences, 13% seen once. Sample: PBMCs, taken from the stem cell graft. The receptors here all came from a human donor who donated a stem cell graft to a child with Fanconi anemia.

This clonotype was seen only a few times. The rearrangement links TRBV12-3 or TRBV12-4 to TRBJ1-1; D is undetermined. The CDR3 has 10 residues. Trimming pared 8 bases from V and 5 bases from J, leaving 6 bases between. The CDR3 protein is CASGVTEAFF. As DNA, the CDR3 is TGTGCCAGCGGAGTGACTGAAGCTTTCTTT.

This clonotype was observed a handful of times. The chain has TRBV20-1 and TRBJ2-1, with 7 bases fitting TRBD1. This CDR3 contains 15 residues. Germline V gene sequence: CDR1 DFQATT, CDR2 SNEGSKA (reference sequence). J was trimmed by 0 bases and V by 6 bases; bases with no gene match: 8. Here the CDR3 DNA reads TGCAGTGCCTCACCGGGACAGAGCTCCTACAATGAGCAGTTCTTC. Translation: CSASPGQSSYNEQFF.

This clonotype was detected only a few times. The chain uses TRBV28 and TRBJ2-7, with a weak D call TRBD1 (5 bases). Germline loops: CDR1 MDHEN, CDR2 SYDVKM. The CDR3 is 15 amino acids. Trimming left V 5 bases short and J 1 base short, with 15 bases between. The CDR3 coding sequence is TGTGCCAGCAGTCCTAGGACACCTAGATCCTACGAGCAGTACGTC. Translating gives CASSPRTPRSYEQYV.

This clonotype showed up many times. The chain couples TRBV12-3 or TRBV12-4 to TRBJ2-2, with 8 nucleotides matching TRBD2. After removal of 3 bases from V and 3 bases from J, the junction contained 3 bases not matched to a gene. This CDR3 has 15 residues. CDR3 in DNA: TGTGCCAGCAGTTTTTATAGCGGGGACACCGGGGAGCTGTTTTTT. It encodes CASSFYSGDTGELFF.

This clonotype was counted between two and nine times. The rearrangement joins TRBV6-4 to TRBJ2-1; D may be TRBD2 (6 bases). Germline loops: CDR1 MRHNA, CDR2 SNTAGT. The CDR3 sequence is 14 residues long. Trimming took 5 bases from V and 7 from J, leaving 15 bases between them. In DNA form, the CDR3 reads TGTGCCAGCAGTCTGTATTTGGGGGGTAATGAGCAGTTCTTC. It specifies CASSLYLGGNEQFF.

This clonotype was picked up many times. The J gene is TRBJ1-6, the V gene TRBV6-5; TRBD1 aligns across 7 bases. J was trimmed by 8 bases and V by 6 bases; bases with no gene match: 16. The CDR3 totals 17 residues. Germline V gene data show CDR1 as MNHEY and CDR2 as SVGAGI. The CDR3 DNA sequence: TGTGCCAGCAGCCGATCAACAGGGGCGCGGTTAGATTCACCCCTCCACTTT. It yields the protein CASSRSTGARLDSPLHF.

Ten or more counts support this clonotype. The rearrangement uses TRBV6-5 and TRBJ2-5; 10 bases fit TRBD1. The CDR3 contains 15 residues. Germline V gene sequence: CDR1 MNHEY, CDR2 SVGAGI. V lost 0 bases and J lost 4; bases outside the gene matches: 2. The CDR3 bases are TGTGCCAGCAGTTACTCCCGGACAGGGGGAGAGACCCAGTACTTC. It translates to CASSYSRTGGETQYF.

CDR3: CASSLDFAPGRAGYTF. The CDR3 bases are TGCGCCAGCAGCTTGGATTTCGCGCCAGGGAGGGCTGGCTACACCTTC. The chain employs TRBV5-1 and TRBJ1-2; the D gene is possibly TRBD1 (5 bases). V was pared by 0 bases and J by 7 bases, with 19 bases between. Germline-derived CDR1 and CDR2 are SGHRS and YFSETQ. The CDR3 loop spans 16 amino acids.

The chain combines TRBV29-1 with TRBJ2-3; 9 positions match TRBD1. The CDR3 totals 15 residues. The ends lost 7 bases at V and 4 bases at J; junction bases unmatched: 12. Germline CDR1 SQVTM, CDR2 ANQGSEA. This chain's CDR3 is CSDLLWGQGSDTQYF. The CDR3 bases are TGCAGCGACCTTCTGTGGGGACAGGGATCAGATACGCAGTATTTT.